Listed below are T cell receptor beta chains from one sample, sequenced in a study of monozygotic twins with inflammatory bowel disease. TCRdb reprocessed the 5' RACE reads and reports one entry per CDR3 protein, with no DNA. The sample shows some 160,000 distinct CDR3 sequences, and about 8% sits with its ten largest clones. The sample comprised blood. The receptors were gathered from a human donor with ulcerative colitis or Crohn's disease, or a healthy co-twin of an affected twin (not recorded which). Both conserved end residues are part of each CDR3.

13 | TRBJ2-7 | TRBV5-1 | CASSLEALGEQYF
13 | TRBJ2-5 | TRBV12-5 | CASGSGNQETQYF
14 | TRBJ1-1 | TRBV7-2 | CASSPQRRRTEAFF
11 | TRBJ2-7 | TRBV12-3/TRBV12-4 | CATGDPYEQYF
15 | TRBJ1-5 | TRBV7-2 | CASSSQGAAGQPQHF
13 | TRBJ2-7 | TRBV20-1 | CSARRTSSYEQYF
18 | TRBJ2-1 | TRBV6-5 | CASSYAGLAGGTYNEQFF
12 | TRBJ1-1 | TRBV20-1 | CSASRGNTEAFF
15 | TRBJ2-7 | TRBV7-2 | CASSLDFASSYEQYF
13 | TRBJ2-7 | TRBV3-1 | CASSNRGSYEQYF